The 24 T cell receptor beta chains below come from one sample, sequenced in a study of response to subunit inactivated influenza vaccine. TCRdb reprocessed the RT-PCR reads with MiXCR, giving one entry per CDR3 protein. The sample consists of more than 500,000 distinct CDR3 sequences, around 11% of them appearing once. These data were also reused for a study on T cells expressing NK-cell markers. From that paper: The authors generated TCR beta cDNA through 5'RACE template switching with UMIs.

The sample consisted of PBMCs from blood, taken on the day of vaccination. Receptors were obtained from a man aged 50 to 59 who received an inactivated influenza vaccine.

J is TRBJ2-1 and V is TRBV18, with D uncertain. Trimming took off 5 bases at V and 0 bases at J, with 11 bases between the two ends. Germline V gene lookup returns CDR1 KGHSH and CDR2 LQKENI. The CDR3 is 15 amino acids. The CDR3 sequence: CASSSQVSSYNEQFF. Written as DNA, the CDR3 is TGTGCCAGCTCATCTCAGGTTTCCTCCTACAATGAGCAGTTCTTC.

The gene calls are TRBV4-3 and TRBJ2-5; D might be TRBD2 (5 bases). The CDR3 length is 16 residues. Trimming removed 1 base from V and 1 base from J, with 13 bases in between. Looked up from germline, CDR1 is LGHNA and CDR2 is YSLEER. CDR3 coding DNA: TGCGCCAGCAGCCAAGTAACCGGGATACCCCAAGAGACCCAGTACTTC. Translation: CASSQVTGIPQETQYF.

This clonotype was detected many times. J is TRBJ2-2 and V is TRBV24-1; the D gene could be TRBD1 or TRBD2 (5 bases each). The CDR3 has 15 residues. With 4 bases removed from V and 2 bases from J, the gap between germline ends came to 10 bases. Germline V lookup: CDR1 KGHDR, CDR2 SFDVKD. DNA of the CDR3: TGTGCCACCAGTGACCCGAGGGGAAACACCGGGGAGCTGTTTTTT. Its translation: CATSDPRGNTGELFF.

This clonotype has only a few counts. The chain links TRBV3-1 to TRBJ2-2; D is ambiguous. With 1 base removed from V and 5 bases from J, the gap between germline ends came to 8 bases. The germline gives CDR1 LGHDT, CDR2 YNNKEL (reference sequence). CDR3 length equals 14 residues. The CDR3 is CASSQARRTGELFF. For the CDR3, the DNA is TGTGCCAGCAGCCAAGCGAGACGGACCGGGGAGCTGTTTTTT.

This clonotype was picked up many times. The chain carries TRBV12-3 or TRBV12-4 and TRBJ2-3, with 10 bases matching TRBD2. The trim removed 2 bases at V and 4 bases at J, leaving 6 bases unmatched. There are 16 residues in the CDR3. CDR3 region: CASSLWPSGGPDTQYF. As DNA, the CDR3 is TGTGCCAGCAGTTTATGGCCTAGCGGGGGCCCAGATACGCAGTATTTT.

The chain has TRBV20-1 and TRBJ2-5, with D possibly TRBD1 on 6 matching bases. The germline CDR1 and CDR2 sequences are DFQATT and SNEGSKA (reference sequence). CDR3 size: 14 residues. Trimming left V 3 bases short and J 0 bases short, with 11 bases between. The CDR3 sequence: CSASGGQNQETQYF. In DNA, the CDR3 is TGCAGTGCTAGTGGGGGCCAGAACCAAGAGACCCAGTACTTC.

This clonotype came up a few times. The chain employs TRBV3-1 and TRBJ2-3; 12 bases are shared with TRBD2. The length of the CDR3 is 17 residues. The V gene's germline CDR1 is LGHDT and CDR2 YNNKEL (reference sequence). J gave up 10 bases and V 0 bases, and 11 bases lay outside the gene matches. This CDR3 is CASSQDRRTSGMFPQYF. The CDR3 DNA is TGTGCCAGCAGCCAAGACAGGAGGACTAGCGGGATGTTTCCGCAGTATTTT.

This clonotype was detected a few times. The rearrangement links TRBV7-9 to TRBJ2-7, with TRBD1 matching 8 bases. CDR3 length equals 14 residues. With V trimmed by 7 bases and J by 5 bases, 10 bases remained unmatched. Germline-derived CDR1 and CDR2 are SEHNR and FQNEAQ (reference sequence). DNA of the CDR3: TGTGCCAGCAACATGGACAGGGCGCTCAACGAGCAGTACTTC. This sequence encodes CASNMDRALNEQYF.

This clonotype came up a few times. The rearrangement links TRBV18 to TRBJ1-5; 12 bases are shared with TRBD1. V dropped 5 bases and J dropped 5; count of bases not matched to a gene: 7. CDR3 length: 16 residues. The germline V gene encodes CDR1 KGHSH and CDR2 LQKENI. As DNA, the CDR3 is TGTGCCAGCTCAGCGACCGGGACAGGGGGCTATCAGCCCCAGCATTTT. This gives the protein CASSATGTGGYQPQHF.

Only a few counts were recorded for this clonotype. The CDR3: CASREPDENTEAFF. The CDR3 DNA follows: TGCGCCAGCAGGGAGCCAGATGAGAACACTGAAGCTTTCTTT. The genes are TRBV5-1 and TRBJ1-1; D gene ambiguous. The V gene's germline CDR1 is SGHRS and CDR2 YFSETQ. The CDR3 is made up of 14 amino acids. Deletions cut 5 bases from V and 1 base from J, with 12 bases between. Together with reference TRBV5-1 and TRBJ1-1, the CDR3 gives the full variable domain: KAGVTQTPRYLIKTRGQQVTLSCSPISGHRSVSWYQQTPGQGLQFLFEYFSETQRNKGNFPGRFSGRQFSNSRSEMNVSTLELGDSALYLCASREPDENTEAFFGQGTRLTVV.

This clonotype was detected only a few times. The chain employs TRBV18 and TRBJ2-3; D is possibly TRBD1 or TRBD2 (5 bases each). The CDR3 is 12 residues long. V was trimmed by 5 bases and J by 8 bases, leaving 11 bases between them. The germline CDR1 and CDR2 sequences are KGHSH and LQKENI. The CDR3 DNA sequence: TGTGCCAGCTCATCCCAGGGAGCTACGCAGTATTTT. Residues: CASSSQGATQYF.

This clonotype showed up many times. This chain connects TRBV5-1 to TRBJ2-1; D is ambiguous. The ends were cut back, 3 bases at V and 9 bases at J, with 16 bases in the middle. CDR1 is SGHRS and CDR2 is YFSETQ in the germline V gene. CDR3 length equals 14 residues. The DNA for the CDR3 is TGCGCCAGCAGCTGGAGAGCCGGATCAGCTGAGCAGTTCTTC. This sequence encodes CASSWRAGSAEQFF.

In this sample, this clonotype turned up a few times. The chain is built from TRBV12-3 or TRBV12-4 and TRBJ2-7; TRBD1 aligns across 8 bases. CDR3 length: 13 residues. V shed 5 bases and J 6 bases; nucleotides not matched to a gene: 6. Here the CDR3 DNA reads TGTGCCAGCAGTCCCCGGACAGGGTCCGAGCAGTACTTC. Translated: CASSPRTGSEQYF.

The chain couples TRBV4-3 to TRBJ2-7; the match to TRBD1 covers 10 bases. The CDR3 runs to 16 residues. V gave up 4 bases and J gave up 6 bases; unmatched junction bases: 12. The germline V gene has CDR1 LGHNA and CDR2 YSLEER. CDR3 residues: CASSPYSGTGVLEQYF. CDR3 DNA sequence: TGCGCCAGCAGCCCCTACTCCGGGACAGGGGTCCTCGAGCAGTACTTC.

This clonotype was counted between two and nine times. The V and J genes are TRBV5-6 and TRBJ1-5; possible D gene TRBD1, 5 bases. V was pared by 3 bases and J by 9 bases, with 22 bases between. The CDR3 loop spans 16 amino acids. Germline V gene lookup returns CDR1 SGHDT and CDR2 YYEEEE. CDR3 amino acids: CASSSSRDGAMWPQHF. CDR3 DNA: TGTGCCAGCAGCTCCAGCCGGGACGGTGCAATGTGGCCCCAGCATTTT.

This clonotype was counted a few times. This chain joins TRBV7-6 and TRBJ2-7; 10 nucleotides align to TRBD1. This CDR3 contains 15 residues. Germline V gene sequence: CDR1 SGHVS, CDR2 FNYEAQ. V lost 1 base, J lost 5 bases, and 5 bases stayed unmatched. The CDR3 DNA sequence: TGTGCCAGCAGCTTAGAAGGGACAGGGGAAGACGAGCAGTACTTC. This gives the protein CASSLEGTGEDEQYF.

This chain uses TRBV4-2 with TRBJ2-7; the match to TRBD2 covers 11 bases. With 1 base clipped from V and 1 base from J, the junction kept 3 bases outside the gene matches. CDR1 is LGHNA and CDR2 is YNFKEQ in the germline V gene. The CDR3 sequence is 16 residues long. The CDR3 DNA reads as TGTGCCAGCAGCCAAGGACTAGCGGGGTTATCCTACGAGCAGTACTTC. It translates to CASSQGLAGLSYEQYF.

J is TRBJ2-7 and V is TRBV5-1; possibly TRBD2 for D (7 bases). This CDR3 has 15 residues. From germline, CDR1 is SGHRS and CDR2 YFSETQ. V dropped 5 bases and J dropped 4 bases, with 19 bases sitting between them. The DNA of the CDR3 is TGCGCCAGCAGAGGGGGGGCCCAAGGCACTTACGAGCAGTACTTC. This gives the protein CASRGGAQGTYEQYF.

This clonotype came up many times. J is TRBJ2-3 and V is TRBV24-1; possibly TRBD2 for D (6 bases). Germline V gene lookup returns CDR1 KGHDR and CDR2 SFDVKD. The CDR3 totals 15 residues. V was trimmed by 5 bases and J by 0 bases, leaving 11 bases between them. The CDR3 here is CATSGGGFSTDTQYF. CDR3 nucleotide sequence: TGTGCCACCAGTGGAGGAGGGTTTAGCACAGATACGCAGTATTTT.

J is TRBJ2-3 and V is TRBV6-4; TRBD2 matches at 11 bases. The CDR3 has 16 amino acids. The germline CDR1 and CDR2 sequences are MRHNA and SNTAGT. V dropped 4 bases and J dropped 0; count of bases not matched to a gene: 3. CDR3 in DNA: TGTGCCAGCAGTGGACTAGCGGGATCCAGCACAGATACGCAGTATTTT. This encodes CASSGLAGSSTDTQYF.

This clonotype was observed at least ten times. The chain joins TRBV29-1 to TRBJ2-5; TRBD2 agrees at 9 bases. The ends lost 6 bases at V and 5 bases at J; junction bases unmatched: 13. The CDR3 runs to 15 residues. CDR1 is SQVTM and CDR2 is ANQGSEA in the germline V gene. CDR3 DNA: TGCAGCGTCTCCGGGGGTAGCGGGAGATCGGAGACCCAGTACTTC. Translating it yields CSVSGGSGRSETQYF. The full variable domain, with the rest looked up from reference TRBV29-1 and TRBJ2-5, is SAVISQKPSRDICQRGTSLTIQCQVDSQVTMMFWYRQQPGQSLTLIATANQGSEATYESGFVIDKFPISRPNLTFSTLTVSNMSPEDSSIYLCSVSGGSGRSETQYFGPGTRLLVL.

The chain uses TRBV5-5 and TRBJ2-1; 12 bases fit TRBD2. The germline V gene has CDR1 SGHKS and CDR2 YYEKEE (reference sequence). CDR3 size: 15 residues. The J segment lost 9 bases and the V segment lost 2 bases, leaving 6 bases of the junction unmatched. The CDR3: CASSFRLAGDTEQFF. The CDR3 bases are TGTGCCAGCAGCTTTAGACTAGCGGGAGACACTGAGCAGTTCTTC.

This clonotype was picked up a small number of times. This sequence joins TRBV5-1 and TRBJ1-1; the D gene is possibly TRBD1 (5 bases). This CDR3 has 15 amino acids. The germline V gene has CDR1 SGHRS and CDR2 YFSETQ. V lost 2 bases to trimming and J lost 4 bases, with 15 bases between them. For the CDR3, the DNA is TGCGCCAGCAGCTTACCCGGGACCCAAGGCACTGAAGCTTTCTTT. It translates to CASSLPGTQGTEAFF.

There are many counts of this clonotype. The V call is TRBV12-3 or TRBV12-4, the J call TRBJ1-2; no clear D gene. The V gene lost 6 bases and the J gene lost 0 bases, with 8 bases spanning the gap. This CDR3 region has 13 residues. CDR3 nucleotide sequence: TGTGCCAGCAGACAGAGCACTAACTATGGCTACACCTTC. It yields the protein CASRQSTNYGYTF.